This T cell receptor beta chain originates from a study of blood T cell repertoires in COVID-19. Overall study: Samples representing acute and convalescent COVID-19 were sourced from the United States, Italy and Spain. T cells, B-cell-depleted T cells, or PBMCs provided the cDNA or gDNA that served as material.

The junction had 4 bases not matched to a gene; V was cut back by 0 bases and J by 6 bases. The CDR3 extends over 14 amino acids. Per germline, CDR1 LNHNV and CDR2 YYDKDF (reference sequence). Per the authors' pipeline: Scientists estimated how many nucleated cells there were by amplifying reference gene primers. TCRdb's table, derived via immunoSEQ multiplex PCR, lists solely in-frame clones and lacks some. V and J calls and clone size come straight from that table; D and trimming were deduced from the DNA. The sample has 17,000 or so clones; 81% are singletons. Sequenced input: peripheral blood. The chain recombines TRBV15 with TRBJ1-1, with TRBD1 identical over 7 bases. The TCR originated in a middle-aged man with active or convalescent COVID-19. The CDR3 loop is CATSREGTVSEAFF. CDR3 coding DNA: TGTGCCACCAGCAGAGAGGGGACAGTATCTGAAGCTTTCTTT.